This passage covers 3 T cell receptor beta chains from one sample sequenced in a study of T-cell memory formation after mild COVID-19. Each CDR3 protein gets one entry after TCRdb re-called the 5' RACE reads with MiXCR. The table lists approximately 490,000 distinct CDR3 sequences, over 20% of them singletons. Sequencing was performed on PBMCs or a T cell subset sorted from them (not recorded which). These receptors originate from an adult woman who had mild COVID-19 (a few samples of this study predate the infection). Cell type and time point are not known.

The chain couples TRBV10-3 to TRBJ1-1, with D hard to call. Germline values: CDR1 ENHRY, CDR2 SYGVKD. Trimming stripped 3 bases from V and 2 bases from J, with 10 bases between. The CDR3 contains 14 residues. The CDR3 bases are TGTGCCATCAGTGACGCCCAACAAAACACTGAAGCTTTCTTT. It is translated as CAISDAQQNTEAFF.

The rearrangement uses TRBV20-1 and TRBJ2-7; D not resolved. The CDR3 runs to 14 residues. Between the trimmed V and J ends, which lost 4 bases and 4 bases, there was a span of 17 bases. CDR1 is DFQATT and CDR2 is SNEGSKA in the germline V gene (reference sequence). The CDR3 nucleotides are TGCAGTGCTAAAGATACCTTTGGAGCTTACGAGCAGTACTTC. Protein product: CSAKDTFGAYEQYF.

This clonotype was detected a few times. The V gene is TRBV25-1, the J gene TRBJ1-2; D may be TRBD1 (6 bases). With 4 bases removed from V and 0 bases from J, the gap between germline ends came to 12 bases. The CDR3 runs to 15 residues. Germline CDR1 is MGHDK and CDR2 is SYGVNS. Here the CDR3 DNA reads TGTGCCAGCAGTGCGACAGGCGCCGCTAACTATGGCTACACCTTC. Its translation: CASSATGAANYGYTF.